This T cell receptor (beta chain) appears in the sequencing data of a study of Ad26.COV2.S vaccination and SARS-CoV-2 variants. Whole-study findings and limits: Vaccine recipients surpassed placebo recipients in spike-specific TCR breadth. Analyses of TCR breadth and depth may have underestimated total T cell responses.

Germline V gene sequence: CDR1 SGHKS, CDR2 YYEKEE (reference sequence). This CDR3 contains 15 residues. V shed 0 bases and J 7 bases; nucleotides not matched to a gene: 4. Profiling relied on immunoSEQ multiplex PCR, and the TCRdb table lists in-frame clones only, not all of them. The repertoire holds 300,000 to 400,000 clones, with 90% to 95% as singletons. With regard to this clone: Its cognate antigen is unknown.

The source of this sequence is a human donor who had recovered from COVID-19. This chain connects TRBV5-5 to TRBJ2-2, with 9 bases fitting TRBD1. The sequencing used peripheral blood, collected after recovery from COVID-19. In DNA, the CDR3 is TGTGCCAGCAGCTTGGACAGGGGGCTTCACGGGGAGCTGTTTTTT. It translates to CASSLDRGLHGELFF.